This T cell receptor beta chain was observed in a study of T cell responses to AZD1222 COVID-19 vaccine. Investigators merged groups given second doses at roughly 4 or roughly 12 weeks. The trim removed 5 bases at V and 0 bases at J, leaving 5 bases unmatched. The CDR3 has 15 amino acids. Per germline, CDR1 MNHEY and CDR2 SMNVEV (reference sequence). Profiled with immunoSEQ multiplex PCR; TCRdb holds only in-frame clones, not every one. The table shows around 140,000 clones, with about nine tenths occurring only once. The clonotype comes from an adult who received the AZD1222 COVID-19 vaccine. The material sequenced was peripheral blood, taken 28 days after the second AZD1222 dose. V is TRBV27 and J is TRBJ2-3, with 7 bases fitting TRBD1. The CDR3 nucleotides are TGTGCCAGCAGTACACTGACAGGGAGCACAGATACGCAGTATTTT. Its translation: CASSTLTGSTDTQYF.